These 21 T cell receptor beta chains share one sample of origin, sequenced in a study of T cell responses to AZD1222 COVID-19 vaccine. Sequenced by immunoSEQ multiplex PCR; TCRdb stores in-frame clones only, minus some. The table lists around 95,000 clones, 88% of them singletons. Material: peripheral blood, obtained on day 0 of AZD1222 vaccination. Receptors were obtained from an adult in good health.

This sequence joins TRBV6-1 and TRBJ1-5, with 11 bases that match TRBD1. With V trimmed by 3 bases and J by 5 bases, 9 bases remained unmatched. This CDR3 has 17 residues. Germline V lookup: CDR1 MNHNS, CDR2 SASEGT. CDR3 DNA: TGTGCCAGCAGTGATAATCGCGGGACAGGGGGTTATCAGCCCCAGCATTTT. Its protein is CASSDNRGTGGYQPQHF.

The chain employs TRBV12-5 and TRBJ2-7, with D possibly matching TRBD1 (6 bases). V dropped 2 bases and J dropped 3 bases, with 23 bases sitting between them. CDR3 length: 18 amino acids. From germline, CDR1 is LGHNT and CDR2 FRNRAP. As DNA, the CDR3 is TGTGCTAGTGGTTTGTCTCTCAACAGGGCGTCAGTCCTCTACGAGCAGTACTTC. This codes for CASGLSLNRASVLYEQYF. The complete variable domain, with remaining parts taken from reference TRBV12-5 and TRBJ2-7, reads DARVTQTPRHKVTEMGQEVTMRCQPILGHNTVFWYRQTMMQGLELLAYFRNRAPLDDSGMPKDRFSAEMPDATLATLKIQPSEPRDSAVYFCASGLSLNRASVLYEQYFGPGTRLTVT.

The chain uses TRBV9 and TRBJ2-5; D is ambiguous. Germline CDR1 is SGDLS and CDR2 is YYNGEE. The CDR3 runs to 14 residues. V was trimmed by 5 bases and J by 0 bases, leaving 11 bases between them. CDR3 sequence (DNA): TGTGCCAGCAGTCGGAGTAGGTACCAAGAGACCCAGTACTTC. Protein: CASSRSRYQETQYF.

This rearrangement joins TRBV28 to TRBJ2-5; 12 positions match TRBD2. CDR1 is MDHEN and CDR2 is SYDVKM in the germline V gene. V lost 6 bases to trimming and J lost 6 bases; unmatched junction nucleotides: 8. The CDR3 extends over 15 amino acids. The CDR3 nucleotides are TGTGCCAGCAGCTGGACTAGCGGGATCGTGAAGACCCAGTACTTC. It specifies CASSWTSGIVKTQYF.

The V gene is TRBV4-2, the J gene TRBJ2-6; TRBD1 matches at 8 bases. Germline CDR1 is LGHNA and CDR2 is YNFKEQ. Trimming at V came to 1 base and at J to 1 base, leaving 0 bases not matched to a gene. CDR3 length: 16 amino acids. The CDR3 is CASSQGQGSGANVLTF. CDR3 nucleotides: TGTGCCAGCAGCCAAGGACAGGGGTCTGGGGCCAACGTCCTGACTTTC.

V gene TRBV9 combines with J gene TRBJ2-2; either TRBD1 or TRBD2 may supply D (6 bases each). V gave up 5 bases and J gave up 1 base, with 15 bases separating them. The CDR3 spans 16 residues. Germline CDR1 reads SGDLS; CDR2 reads YYNGEE. As DNA, the CDR3 is TGTGCCAGCAGAGAGAGGGGGGATGAGAACACCGGGGAGCTGTTTTTT. Translating gives CASRERGDENTGELFF.

This chain connects TRBV12-3 or TRBV12-4 to TRBJ1-4; the match to TRBD1 covers 8 bases. V dropped 8 bases and J dropped 7; count of bases not matched to a gene: 6. This CDR3 is 13 amino acids long. The CDR3 reads CASGRTGIEKLFF. DNA of the CDR3: TGTGCCAGCGGACGGACAGGGATTGAAAAACTGTTTTTT.

This rearrangement joins TRBV6-2 or TRBV6-3 to TRBJ2-1; 9 bases map to TRBD2. The length of the CDR3 is 13 residues. Germline CDR1 and CDR2: MNHEY and SVGEGT. The junction had 6 bases not matched to a gene; V was cut back by 5 bases and J by 10 bases. The CDR3 nucleotides read TGTGCCAGCAGTAGACTAGCGGATAGAGAGCAGTTCTTC. It yields the protein CASSRLADREQFF.

This clone appeared a single time. This sequence joins TRBV29-1 and TRBJ1-1, with D perhaps matching TRBD1 (6 bases). CDR1 and CDR2 (germline): SQVTM, ANQGSEA. The CDR3 contains 13 residues. The V gene lost 4 bases and the J gene lost 5 bases, with 14 bases spanning the gap. CDR3: CSVVGGLRTEAFF. The CDR3, as DNA: TGCAGCGTTGTTGGGGGGCTGAGGACTGAAGCTTTCTTT.

V gene TRBV7-9 combines with J gene TRBJ2-1; 8 nucleotides match TRBD2. CDR1 SEHNR and CDR2 FQNEAQ come from the germline V gene (reference sequence). The CDR3 loop spans 17 amino acids. Germline trimming cut 3 bases from V and 5 bases from J; bases unmatched to any gene: 12. The CDR3 sequence: CASSFGLAGRENNEQFF. The CDR3 nucleotides are TGTGCCAGCAGCTTTGGACTAGCCGGGAGGGAGAACAATGAGCAGTTCTTC.

The rearrangement joins TRBV6-4 to TRBJ2-1, with 13 positions matching TRBD2. V gave up 4 bases and J gave up 7 bases; unmatched junction bases: 4. The CDR3 sequence is 15 residues long. Germline CDR1 MRHNA, CDR2 SNTAGT. CDR3 loop: CASSGTSGSSNEQFF. In DNA, the CDR3 is TGTGCCAGCAGTGGGACTAGCGGGAGTAGTAATGAGCAGTTCTTC.

This chain joins TRBV20-1 and TRBJ2-1; 10 bases fit TRBD2. The CDR3 totals 14 residues. Germline V gene data show CDR1 as DFQATT and CDR2 as SNEGSKA (reference sequence). Trimming removed 3 bases from V and 7 bases from J; junction bases left unmatched: 6. CDR3 sequence (DNA): TGCAGTGCTAGTCCTAGCGGGAGTGAGAATGAGCAGTTCTTC. Translating gives CSASPSGSENEQFF.

The chain is built from TRBV3-1 (or the pseudogene TRBV3-2) and TRBJ1-2; D might be TRBD1 (5 bases). The V gene's germline CDR1 is LGHDT and CDR2 YNNKEL (reference sequence). There are 15 residues in the CDR3. With 1 base removed from V and 4 bases from J, the gap between germline ends came to 13 bases. The chain's CDR3 is CASSQGGSTSYGYTF. The CDR3 bases are TGTGCCAGCAGCCAAGGGGGCTCAACGAGCTATGGCTACACCTTC.

The rearrangement uses TRBV6-2 or TRBV6-3 and TRBJ1-1; 8 bases match TRBD1. This CDR3 is built from 18 residues. Trimming took 6 bases from V and 1 from J; bases not matched to a gene: 16. Germline CDR1 reads MNHEY; CDR2 reads SVGEGT. The CDR3 spells CASSLRTGLPGKNTEAFF. CDR3 nucleotide sequence: TGTGCCAGCAGCCTACGGACAGGGTTGCCGGGGAAGAACACTGAAGCTTTCTTT.

This chain links TRBV7-8 with TRBJ1-2; possibly TRBD1 for D (6 bases). The CDR3 runs 15 residues. Germline CDR1 is SGHVS and CDR2 is FQNEAQ. The V end lost 5 bases, the J end lost 5 bases, and 18 bases lay between the germline ends. The CDR3 is CASSPRAGAEYGYTF. The CDR3 nucleotides are TGTGCCAGCAGCCCCCGGGCAGGGGCGGAGTATGGCTACACCTTC.

V usage is TRBV2 and J usage is TRBJ1-3, with D unresolved. The germline CDR1 and CDR2 sequences are SNHLY and FYNNEI. V shed 4 bases and J shed 4 bases, with 8 bases lying between them. This CDR3 is built from 13 residues. Here the CDR3 reads CASSADYGNTIYF. In nucleotides, the CDR3 is TGTGCCAGCAGTGCGGATTACGGAAACACCATATATTTT.

The chain uses TRBV7-9 and TRBJ2-7; 8 bases match TRBD1. CDR1 and CDR2 from the germline V gene are SEHNR and FQNEAQ (reference sequence). CDR3 length: 13 residues. Trimming took 2 bases from V and 6 from J; bases not matched to a gene: 3. The chain's CDR3 is CASSLQGAGEQYF. The CDR3, as DNA: TGTGCCAGCAGCTTACAGGGGGCGGGCGAGCAGTACTTC.

The rearrangement joins TRBV5-4 to TRBJ2-3; D is uncertain. V shed 2 bases and J shed 1 base, with 8 bases lying between them. Germline V gene sequence: CDR1 SGHNT, CDR2 YYREEE (reference sequence). This CDR3 has 14 residues. The CDR3 is CASSFASGTDTQYF. CDR3 DNA sequence: TGTGCCAGCAGCTTCGCGAGCGGCACAGATACGCAGTATTTT.

The rearrangement uses TRBV7-9 and TRBJ2-7; D is ambiguous. With 5 bases removed from V and 7 bases from J, the gap between germline ends came to 12 bases. Germline V gene lookup returns CDR1 SEHNR and CDR2 FQNEAQ (reference sequence). CDR3 size: 12 residues. In DNA, the CDR3 is TGTGCCAGCAGCCCGGTCGCTGGGGAGCAGTACTTC. Translated, it gives CASSPVAGEQYF.

The chain carries TRBV5-1 and TRBJ1-1, with no clear D. The CDR3 sequence is 15 residues long. Germline values: CDR1 SGHRS, CDR2 YFSETQ. V lost 2 bases to trimming and J lost 1 base, with 12 bases between them. Here the CDR3 reads CASSLNGGENTEAFF. The CDR3, as DNA: TGCGCCAGCAGCTTAAATGGTGGGGAGAACACTGAAGCTTTCTTT.

The chain recombines TRBV30 with TRBJ2-1, with 11 bases that match TRBD2. The V gene end was trimmed by 4 bases and the J gene end by 3 bases; junction bases not matched to a gene: 5. Germline loops: CDR1 GTSNPN, CDR2 SVGIG (reference sequence). The CDR3 length is 15 residues. The CDR3 sequence is CAWTLTSGDYNEQFF. CDR3 DNA sequence: TGTGCCTGGACCCTGACTAGCGGGGACTACAATGAGCAGTTCTTC.